Shown below are 27 T cell receptor beta chains from a single sample sequenced in a study of OX40 agonist ivuxolimab in advanced cancers. The method was immunoSEQ multiplex PCR; TCRdb's version includes in-frame clones alone and lacks a portion of them. The table includes around 76,000 clones, around 81% detected once. The sequences come from CD4+ or CD8+ T cells sorted from blood, collected in a trial of the OX40 agonist ivuxolimab. Receptors were obtained from an adult with an advanced solid tumor such as melanoma, head and neck, liver or kidney cancer.

This clone was detected only a few times. V is TRBV19 and J is TRBJ2-1; D is undetermined. The length of the CDR3 is 15 residues. Deletions cut 7 bases from V and 0 bases from J, with 13 bases between. Per germline, CDR1 LNHDA and CDR2 SQIVND (reference sequence). The CDR3 loop reads CASTTDVSSYNEQFF. CDR3 bases: TGTGCCAGTACCACGGACGTGAGCTCCTACAATGAGCAGTTCTTC. Supplemented by reference TRBV19 and TRBJ2-1, the full variable domain reads DGGITQSPKYLFRKEGQNVTLSCEQNLNHDAMYWYRQDPGQGLRLIYYSQIVNDFQKGDIAEGYSVSREKKESFPLTVTSAQKNPTAFYLCASTTDVSSYNEQFFGPGTRLTVL.

The CDR3 spells CASKPTGDRNEKLFF. For the CDR3, the DNA is TGTGCCAGTAAACCCACAGGGGACCGAAATGAAAAACTGTTTTTT. The chain links TRBV19 to TRBJ1-4; 7 bases agree with TRBD1. The CDR3 has 15 residues. Trimming at V came to 7 bases and at J to 5 bases, leaving 10 bases not matched to a gene. From germline, CDR1 is LNHDA and CDR2 SQIVND (reference sequence).

This clone was seen once. The chain carries TRBV28 and TRBJ2-7; D is tentatively TRBD1 or TRBD2 (5 bases each). Germline V gene lookup returns CDR1 MDHEN and CDR2 SYDVKM. With 3 bases removed from V and 7 bases from J, the gap between germline ends came to 13 bases. The CDR3 is made up of 13 amino acids. The CDR3 nucleotides read TGTGCCAGCAGTTTGGCAGGGAGAGGGGAGCAGTACTTC. Translated: CASSLAGRGEQYF.

This sequence joins TRBV7-3 and TRBJ2-6, with 7 bases identical to TRBD1. The V gene's germline CDR1 is SGHTA and CDR2 FQGTGA. The CDR3 has 16 amino acids. V lost 8 bases, J lost 2 bases, and 9 bases stayed unmatched. The CDR3 DNA sequence: TGTGCCAGCTCCCAACAAGGGGGCGCTGGGGCCAACGTCCTGACTTTC. Protein product: CASSQQGGAGANVLTF.

The genes are TRBV7-3 and TRBJ2-7; D possibly corresponds to TRBD1 (6 bases). Deletions cut 2 bases from V and 1 base from J, with 12 bases between. Per the germline V gene, CDR1 is SGHTA and CDR2 is FQGTGA. CDR3 size: 15 residues. CDR3 DNA: TGTGCCAGCAGCTTAGCCGTGGACAGTTCCTACGAGCAGTACTTC. Translating gives CASSLAVDSSYEQYF.

This CDR3 reads CASSGGFRADEKLFF. CDR3 sequence (DNA): TGTGCCAGCAGTGGGGGGTTTAGAGCGGATGAAAAACTGTTTTTT. V and J are TRBV6-5 and TRBJ1-4; D perhaps matches TRBD1 (5 bases). Trimming took 5 bases from V and 6 from J, leaving 16 bases between them. CDR1 is MNHEY, CDR2 SVGAGI, per germline. This CDR3 region has 15 residues.

V and J are TRBV5-1 and TRBJ1-6, with a weak D call TRBD1 (5 bases). The CDR3 sequence is 14 residues long. V lost 0 bases and J lost 15, with 16 bases in between. CDR1 SGHRS and CDR2 YFSETQ come from the germline V gene. As DNA, the CDR3 is TGCGCCAGCAGCTTGGCCGGGACGGAGTTGAACCTCCACTTT. This encodes CASSLAGTELNLHF. Using reference TRBV5-1 and TRBJ1-6 for the parts outside the CDR3, the full variable domain is KAGVTQTPRYLIKTRGQQVTLSCSPISGHRSVSWYQQTPGQGLQFLFEYFSETQRNKGNFPGRFSGRQFSNSRSEMNVSTLELGDSALYLCASSLAGTELNLHFGNGTRLTVT.

The chain is built from TRBV7-2 and TRBJ1-1; D is unresolved. CDR1 and CDR2 (germline): SGHTA, FQGNSA. The CDR3 length is 14 residues. Trimming shortened V by 4 bases and J by 1 base, and 10 bases separated the two germline ends. CDR3 residues: CASSSPAWNTEAFF. In DNA, the CDR3 is TGTGCCAGCAGCTCACCCGCGTGGAACACTGAAGCTTTCTTT.

The sample holds a few counts of this clone. The J gene is TRBJ1-1, the V gene TRBV6-6; D is ambiguous. Trimming took off 8 bases at V and 1 base at J, with 14 bases between the two ends. The CDR3 extends over 14 amino acids. Looked up from germline, CDR1 is MNHNY and CDR2 is SVGAGI (reference sequence). Written as DNA, the CDR3 is TGTGCCAGCCGCGAATCTTACGGGAACACTGAAGCTTTCTTT. Residues: CASRESYGNTEAFF.

This clone was detected once. The genes are TRBV7-9 and TRBJ1-6; tentatively, D is TRBD1 (5 bases). The CDR3 totals 15 residues. The germline V and J ends were trimmed by 2 bases and 8 bases, with 13 bases remaining between them. Germline CDR1 reads SEHNR; CDR2 reads FQNEAQ (reference sequence). CDR3 region: CASSLMGTRDSPLHF. CDR3 sequence (DNA): TGTGCCAGCAGCTTAATGGGGACGCGGGATTCACCCCTCCACTTT.

This clone has more than one count but fewer than ten. The chain combines TRBV19 with TRBJ2-2; TRBD1 is a possible D gene (6 bases). V gave up 4 bases and J gave up 7 bases, with 13 bases separating them. The CDR3 contains 14 residues. Germline lookup yields CDR1 LNHDA and CDR2 SQIVND (reference sequence). CDR3 residues: CASSTRSRGGELFF. The CDR3 region has the DNA TGTGCCAGTAGTACCCGAAGCAGGGGCGGGGAGCTGTTTTTT.

This clone is a singleton in its sample. This sequence joins TRBV9 and TRBJ2-1; TRBD2 matches at 11 bases. CDR1 and CDR2 (germline): SGDLS, YYNGEE. CDR3 length: 16 residues. V lost 4 bases and J lost 8; bases outside the gene matches: 11. This CDR3 reads CASSPFSGGARDEQFF. Here the CDR3 DNA reads TGTGCCAGCAGCCCCTTTAGCGGGGGGGCCCGAGATGAGCAGTTCTTC.

The chain carries TRBV6-5 and TRBJ2-7, with D unresolved. Germline V lookup: CDR1 MNHEY, CDR2 SVGAGI. V gave up 6 bases and J gave up 0 bases, with 15 bases separating them. The CDR3 covers 15 residues. This CDR3 reads CASSRDGASSYEQYV. Written as DNA, the CDR3 is TGTGCCAGCAGCCGTGATGGCGCCAGCTCCTACGAGCAGTACGTC.

The chain couples TRBV27 to TRBJ2-1; 9 nucleotides line up with TRBD2. The CDR3 runs to 17 residues. The junction had 7 bases not matched to a gene; V was cut back by 4 bases and J by 0 bases. Germline V gives CDR1 MNHEY, CDR2 SMNVEV (reference sequence). The CDR3 sequence: CASSSWTSASSYNEQFF. DNA of the CDR3: TGTGCCAGCAGTTCCTGGACTAGCGCCAGCTCCTACAATGAGCAGTTCTTC.

This clone was observed a single time. The chain combines TRBV7-9 with TRBJ1-2, with 10 bases matching TRBD1. This CDR3 comprises 15 residues. The trim removed 5 bases at V and 4 bases at J, leaving 7 bases unmatched. Germline values: CDR1 SEHNR, CDR2 FQNEAQ (reference sequence). CDR3 sequence: CASSGGQGGFYGYTF. For the CDR3, the DNA is TGTGCCAGCAGCGGCGGACAGGGGGGTTTCTATGGCTACACCTTC.

This chain uses TRBV9 with TRBJ2-2; D is unclear. The CDR3 has 15 residues. V lost 4 bases and J lost 1, with 11 bases in between. CDR1 and CDR2 (germline): SGDLS, YYNGEE. The CDR3 sequence: CASSSVTLNTGELFF. The CDR3 nucleotides are TGTGCCAGCAGCTCCGTCACCCTGAACACCGGGGAGCTGTTTTTT. The complete variable domain, with remaining parts taken from reference TRBV9 and TRBJ2-2, reads DSGVTQTPKHLITATGQRVTLRCSPRSGDLSVYWYQQSLDQGLQFLIQYYNGEERAKGNILERFSAQQFPDLHSELNLSSLELGDSALYFCASSSVTLNTGELFFGEGSRLTVL.

In DNA form, the CDR3 reads TGCAGCGTTCTAGCGGGAGGGCCAAACGAGCAGTTCTTC. Protein: CSVLAGGPNEQFF. The rearrangement uses TRBV29-1 and TRBJ2-1; 12 bases are shared with TRBD2. Trimming removed 5 bases from V and 10 bases from J; junction bases left unmatched: 6. This CDR3 is 13 amino acids long. CDR1 and CDR2 (germline): SQVTM, ANQGSEA.

DNA of the CDR3: TGTGCCACCAGCACCCGGGACATTGAGAACACTGAAGCTTTCTTT. Translation gives CATSTRDIENTEAFF. V is TRBV15 and J is TRBJ1-1, with a possible D match to TRBD1 (6 bases). This CDR3 has 15 amino acids. The V and J ends lost 4 bases and 1 base respectively, with 13 bases between them. CDR1 is LNHNV and CDR2 is YYDKDF in the germline V gene (reference sequence). Combining the CDR3 with reference TRBV15 and TRBJ1-1 gives the whole variable domain DAMVIQNPRYQVTQFGKPVTLSCSQTLNHNVMYWYQQKSSQAPKLLFHYYDKDFNNEADTPDNFQSRRPNTSFCFLDIRSPGLGDTAMYLCATSTRDIENTEAFFGQGTRLTVV.

V usage is TRBV29-1 and J usage is TRBJ2-1, with unresolved D. Germline V CDR1 and CDR2: SQVTM, ANQGSEA. V lost 5 bases, J lost 4 bases, and 15 bases lay in between. The length of the CDR3 is 14 residues. The CDR3 is CSVLAETPYNEQFF. CDR3 DNA sequence: TGCAGCGTTCTGGCGGAAACGCCGTACAATGAGCAGTTCTTC.

This chain links TRBV30 with TRBJ1-6; 9 nucleotides agree with TRBD1. Per germline, CDR1 GTSNPN and CDR2 SVGIG (reference sequence). The CDR3 is made up of 14 amino acids. J was trimmed by 7 bases and V by 2 bases; bases with no gene match: 3. CDR3 sequence: CAWSRTGDNSPLHF. The CDR3 DNA reads TGTGCCTGGAGTAGGACAGGGGACAATTCACCCCTCCACTTT.

There are a few counts of this clone. The CDR3 nucleotides are TGTGCCAGCAGTTTCGCGTCAGGGTACGAGCAGTACTTC. Its protein is CASSFASGYEQYF. The V gene is TRBV28, the J gene TRBJ2-7; tentative D call: TRBD1 (5 bases). The CDR3 loop spans 13 amino acids. Germline V lookup: CDR1 MDHEN, CDR2 SYDVKM. V gave up 3 bases and J gave up 4 bases, with 10 bases separating them.

The chain employs TRBV4-1 and TRBJ2-5, with 9 nucleotides matching TRBD1. This CDR3 has 16 amino acids. Germline CDR1 is MGHRA and CDR2 is YSYEKL. V lost 3 bases and J lost 5; bases outside the gene matches: 10. The CDR3 sequence is CASSQGDRVREETQYF. The DNA of the CDR3 is TGCGCCAGCAGCCAGGGGGACAGGGTTCGGGAGGAGACCCAGTACTTC.

The chain couples TRBV5-1 to TRBJ2-1; D perhaps matches TRBD1 (5 bases). Deletions cut 0 bases from V and 6 bases from J, with 13 bases between. CDR1 is SGHRS, CDR2 YFSETQ, per germline. This CDR3 region has 15 residues. In DNA, the CDR3 is TGCGCCAGCAGCTTGGGGTCAGGGTGGGCCAATGAGCAGTTCTTC. Translating it yields CASSLGSGWANEQFF.

This chain uses TRBV10-3 with TRBJ1-1, with TRBD1 as a possible D gene (6 bases). The length of the CDR3 is 16 residues. V was pared by 7 bases and J by 0 bases, with 18 bases between. Germline V CDR1 and CDR2: ENHRY, SYGVKD. For the CDR3, the DNA is TGTGCCATCACCCAAAGAAGACAGGATTTGAACACTGAAGCTTTCTTT. Translated: CAITQRRQDLNTEAFF.

V usage is TRBV6-5 and J usage is TRBJ1-2, with D possibly matching TRBD1 (5 bases). Trimming took off 10 bases at V and 6 bases at J, with 18 bases between the two ends. The germline V gene encodes CDR1 MNHEY and CDR2 SVGAGI. The CDR3 runs 13 residues. CDR3 protein: CATMPGRVNGYTF. The CDR3 bases are TGTGCCACCATGCCTGGCAGGGTGAATGGCTACACCTTC.

J is TRBJ2-3 and V is TRBV18, with D tentatively TRBD2 (5 bases). The germline CDR1 and CDR2 sequences are KGHSH and LQKENI. The CDR3 runs to 13 residues. Trimming took off 2 bases at V and 5 bases at J, with 8 bases between the two ends. This chain's CDR3 is CASSPLREDTQYF. In DNA form, the CDR3 reads TGTGCCAGCTCACCATTGAGGGAAGATACGCAGTATTTT.

The chain employs TRBV18 and TRBJ1-1; D is unclear. The V end was cut by 6 bases, the J end by 1 base, with 15 bases between. The CDR3 is 15 amino acids. CDR1 is KGHSH, CDR2 LQKENI, per germline. CDR3 sequence (DNA): TGTGCCAGCTCTCAAAGGCGGAGTGAGAACACTGAAGCTTTCTTT. Translating it yields CASSQRRSENTEAFF.